The T cell receptor beta chain described here comes from a study of long-term antiretroviral therapy in people with HIV. Trimming stripped 3 bases from V and 0 bases from J, with 9 bases between. The length of the CDR3 is 15 residues. Germline loops: CDR1 SEHNR, CDR2 FQNEAQ (reference sequence). Study-level findings and limits: Among HIV repertoires, CDR3 length ranges were narrower than those of controls.

On this clone: Its antigen is not identified. Other DNA sequences of this sample code for an identical CDR3.

Post-ART PBMC samples numbered at least two per donor, and pre-ART ones at least one. At the survey level, the v3.0 immunoSEQ assay was run. Sequencing used immunoSEQ multiplex PCR; TCRdb keeps in-frame clones, though not all of them. The sample carries roughly 42,000 clones, around nine tenths recorded once. The sequence was obtained from a woman aged 45-65 years with HIV. The chain uses TRBV7-9 and TRBJ1-5, with D possibly matching TRBD1 (5 bases). Material: unsorted PBMCs, obtained 0.1 years before starting antiretroviral therapy. The CDR3 is CASSLGQGSNQPQHF. The CDR3 region has the DNA TGTGCCAGCAGCTTGGGGCAGGGTAGCAATCAGCCCCAGCATTTT.